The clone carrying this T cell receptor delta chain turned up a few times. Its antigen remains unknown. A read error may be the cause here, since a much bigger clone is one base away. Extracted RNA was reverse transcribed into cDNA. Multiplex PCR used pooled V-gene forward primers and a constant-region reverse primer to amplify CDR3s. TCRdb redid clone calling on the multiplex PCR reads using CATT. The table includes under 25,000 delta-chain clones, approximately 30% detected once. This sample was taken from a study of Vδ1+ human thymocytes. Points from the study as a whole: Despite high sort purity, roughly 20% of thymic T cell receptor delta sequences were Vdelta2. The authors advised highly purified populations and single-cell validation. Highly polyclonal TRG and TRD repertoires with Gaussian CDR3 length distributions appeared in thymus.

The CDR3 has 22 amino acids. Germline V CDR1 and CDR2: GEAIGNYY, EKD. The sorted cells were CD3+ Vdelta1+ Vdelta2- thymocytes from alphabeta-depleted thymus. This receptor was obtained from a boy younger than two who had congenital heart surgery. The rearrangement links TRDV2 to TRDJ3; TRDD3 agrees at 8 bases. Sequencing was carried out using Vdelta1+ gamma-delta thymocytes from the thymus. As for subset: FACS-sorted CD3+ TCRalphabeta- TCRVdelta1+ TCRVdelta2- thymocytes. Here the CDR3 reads CACATYCLGDPFSSWGTRQMFF. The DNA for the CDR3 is TGTGCCTGTGCCACCTACTGCCTGGGGGACCCCTTTAGCTCCTGGGGCACCCGACAGATGTTTTTC.